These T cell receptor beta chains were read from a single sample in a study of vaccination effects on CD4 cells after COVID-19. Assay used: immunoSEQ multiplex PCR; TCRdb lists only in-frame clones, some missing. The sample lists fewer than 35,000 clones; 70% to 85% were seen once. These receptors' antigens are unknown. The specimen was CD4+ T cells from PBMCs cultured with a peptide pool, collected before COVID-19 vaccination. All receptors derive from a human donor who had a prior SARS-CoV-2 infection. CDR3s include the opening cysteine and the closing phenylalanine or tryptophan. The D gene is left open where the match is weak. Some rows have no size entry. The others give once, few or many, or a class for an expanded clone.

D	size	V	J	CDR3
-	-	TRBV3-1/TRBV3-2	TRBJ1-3	CASSTDHRGNTIYF
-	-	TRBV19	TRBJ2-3	CASNRQSSSTDTQYF
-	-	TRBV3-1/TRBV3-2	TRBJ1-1	CASRPQGWEYTEAFF
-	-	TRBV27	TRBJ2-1	CASSLSDRLGNEQFF
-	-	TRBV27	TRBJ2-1	CASTSPRSGSSYNEQFF
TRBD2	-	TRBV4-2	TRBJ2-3	CASSQDVASGDHTDTQYF
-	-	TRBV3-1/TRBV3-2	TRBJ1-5	CASSRKLGVEVPQHF
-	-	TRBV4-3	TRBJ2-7	CASSQDRGSNYEQYF
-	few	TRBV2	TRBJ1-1	CASSAEGSTEAFF
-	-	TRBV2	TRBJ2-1	CASSVGGSHNEQFF
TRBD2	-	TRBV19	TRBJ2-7	CASMSSGGGYEQYF
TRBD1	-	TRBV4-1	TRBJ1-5	CASSQDEGAWVNQPQHF
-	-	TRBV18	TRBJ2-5	CASSPVNYPQETQYF
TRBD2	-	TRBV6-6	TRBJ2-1	CASSYSGRGSYNEQFF
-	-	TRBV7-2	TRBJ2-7	CASSSQLTRYEQYF